This record covers a single TCR beta chain. Its antigen is currently unknown. The entry originates in a study of shared clonotypes between healthy human individuals. Study results and limitations: The study found lower generation probabilities in non-shared clonotypes than in those shared by all four donors. Several donors shared approximately 5% of their naive CD4 clonotypes.

The deep-level immunoSEQ assay was used. Assay used: immunoSEQ multiplex PCR; TCRdb lists only in-frame clones, some missing. The data show about a million clones, about 80% seen once. V was shortened by 4 bases and J by 0 bases, with 11 bases between the two germline ends. The V gene's germline CDR1 is MNHNS and CDR2 SASEGT. This CDR3 has 15 amino acids. The genes are TRBV6-1 and TRBJ2-3, with unresolved D. Sequences were obtained from memory CD4+ T cells from PBMCs. The subset was: CD45RA-negative fraction. The TCR comes from a man between 18 and 35 years old in good health. Some clones in this sample may be carry-over from other donors' samples. CDR3 DNA sequence: TGTGCCAGCAGTGTGTCAGCGCATAGCACAGATACGCAGTATTTT. Translation gives CASSVSAHSTDTQYF.